This T cell receptor beta chain was recorded in a study of regulatory T cells in long-lasting Graves disease. Study findings and constraints: Peripheral blood, not thyroid tissue, was the sole material studied. Persistent disease was associated with favored TRBV28 usage and with favored use of TRBJ1-2 and TRBJ2-5. Among persistent patients, a larger number of public clonotypes were shared (approximately 3,000) than among newly diagnosed patients (roughly 970). Patients with persistent Graves' had lower TCR diversity than newly diagnosed patients.

Specified time point: newly diagnosed GD, antithyroid drugs for less than 3 months. PBMC-extracted RNA yielded the TCR library. This clonotype appeared a few times. Its antigen is currently unknown. Germline CDR1 and CDR2: MGHRA and YSYEKL. There are 15 residues in the CDR3. V lost 1 base, J lost 2 bases, and 11 bases lay in between. Sequencing libraries for TCR beta were prepared with iRepertoire HTBI primers and Arm-PCR of CDR3 regions. MiXCR, applied by TCRdb to the multiplex PCR reads, yields one record per CDR3 protein. The sample includes approximately 400,000 distinct CDR3 sequences, around a sixth of them seen just once.

The source was peripheral blood mononuclear cells (PBMCs), collected at new diagnosis, from a patient treated with antithyroid drugs. The receptor's source is a female donor with Graves disease. The chain links TRBV4-1 to TRBJ1-2; perhaps TRBD1 as D (5 bases). The CDR3 here is CASSQGGRPNYGYTF. CDR3 bases: TGCGCCAGCAGCCAAGGGGGGAGGCCGAACTATGGCTACACCTTC.